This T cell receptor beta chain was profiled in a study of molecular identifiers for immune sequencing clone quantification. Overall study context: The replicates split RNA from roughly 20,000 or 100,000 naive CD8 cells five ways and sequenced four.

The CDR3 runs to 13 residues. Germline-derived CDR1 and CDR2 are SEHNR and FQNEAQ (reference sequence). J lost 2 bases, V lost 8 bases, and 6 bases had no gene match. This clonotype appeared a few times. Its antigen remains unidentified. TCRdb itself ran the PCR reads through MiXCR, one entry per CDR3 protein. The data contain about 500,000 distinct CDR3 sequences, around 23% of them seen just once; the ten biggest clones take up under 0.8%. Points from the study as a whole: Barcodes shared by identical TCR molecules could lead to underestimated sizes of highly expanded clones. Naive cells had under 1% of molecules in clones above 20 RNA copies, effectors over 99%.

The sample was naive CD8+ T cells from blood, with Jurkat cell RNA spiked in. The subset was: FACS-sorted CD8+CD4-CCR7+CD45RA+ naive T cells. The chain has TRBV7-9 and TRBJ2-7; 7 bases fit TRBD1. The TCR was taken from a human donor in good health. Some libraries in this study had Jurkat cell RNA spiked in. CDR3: CASAGTATYEQYF. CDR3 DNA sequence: TGTGCCAGCGCAGGGACAGCAACCTACGAGCAGTACTTC.